A single sample gave rise to the 20 T cell receptor beta chains below, sequenced in a study of OX40 agonist ivuxolimab in advanced cancers. This table comes from immunoSEQ multiplex PCR, and its TCRdb copy is limited to in-frame clones, with some not included. Of 70,000 to 90,000 clones listed, approximately 84% were seen once; the top ten hold roughly 7.1%. The source material was CD4+ or CD8+ T cells sorted from blood, sampled in a trial of the OX40 agonist ivuxolimab. The receptors were gathered from an adult with an advanced solid tumor such as melanoma, head and neck, liver or kidney cancer.

J is TRBJ1-3 and V is TRBV5-4, with a weak D call TRBD1 (5 bases). V was pared by 4 bases and J by 0 bases, with 14 bases between. Germline V CDR1 and CDR2: SGHNT, YYREEE (reference sequence). This CDR3 contains 16 residues. This chain's CDR3 is CASSPGDSYSGNTIYF. The CDR3 DNA is TGTGCCAGCAGCCCTGGAGACAGTTACTCTGGAAACACCATATATTTT.

The CDR3 bases are TGTGCCAGCAGTTGGGACCCCCAGGGGTATGGCTACACCTTC. It is translated as CASSWDPQGYGYTF. This chain uses TRBV28 with TRBJ1-2; a possible D gene is TRBD1 (6 bases). CDR3 length: 14 amino acids. Trimming took 4 bases from V and 5 from J, leaving 14 bases between them. CDR1 and CDR2 from the germline V gene are MDHEN and SYDVKM.

This clone was seen a handful of times. The J gene is TRBJ2-3, the V gene TRBV5-1; weak D call: TRBD1 (5 bases). Germline loops: CDR1 SGHRS, CDR2 YFSETQ. The CDR3 covers 15 residues. Trimming removed 7 bases at V and 3 bases at J, with 18 bases between. DNA of the CDR3: TGCGCCAGCCGGTGGGGCGGTAGTTTAACAGATACGCAGTATTTT. This translates into CASRWGGSLTDTQYF.

The gene calls are TRBV5-4 and TRBJ2-3; no clear D. Germline-derived CDR1 and CDR2 are SGHNT and YYREEE (reference sequence). CDR3 length equals 13 residues. Deletions cut 7 bases from V and 4 bases from J, with 13 bases between. The CDR3 sequence: CASSWRPPDTQYF. The CDR3 nucleotides are TGTGCCAGCTCCTGGCGTCCCCCAGATACGCAGTATTTT.

CDR3 coding DNA: TGTGCCAGCAGCTTCTCGGCGGGAGGGCGAAATGAGCAGTTCTTC. It encodes CASSFSAGGRNEQFF. The chain carries TRBV11-2 and TRBJ2-1; 9 nucleotides align to TRBD2. Germline CDR1 SGHAT, CDR2 FQNNGV. The CDR3 contains 15 residues. The V gene end was trimmed by 3 bases and the J gene end by 7 bases; junction bases not matched to a gene: 7. The variable domain in full, with the rest retrieved from reference TRBV11-2 and TRBJ2-1, is EAGVAQSPRYKIIEKRQSVAFWCNPISGHATLYWYQQILGQGPKLLIQFQNNGVVDDSQLPKDRFSAERLKGVDSTLKIQPAKLEDSAVYLCASSFSAGGRNEQFFGPGTRLTVL.

The CDR3 here is CASSFRAFNTGELFF. CDR3 nucleotides: TGTGCCAGCAGTTTCAGGGCTTTTAACACCGGGGAGCTGTTTTTT. The chain combines TRBV27 with TRBJ2-2; TRBD1 is a possible D gene (5 bases). The germline CDR1 and CDR2 sequences are MNHEY and SMNVEV (reference sequence). Between the trimmed V and J ends, which lost 3 bases and 2 bases, there was a span of 10 bases. The CDR3 runs 15 residues.

This rearrangement joins TRBV4-3 to TRBJ2-7; 8 bases map to TRBD2. V was pared by 0 bases and J by 3 bases, with 7 bases of the junction left unmatched. The CDR3 totals 16 residues. The germline V gene has CDR1 LGHNA and CDR2 YSLEER. The CDR3 DNA is TGCGCCAGCAGCCAAGAGGGGGCTAGCGGGCTCTACGAGCAGTACTTC. Translation: CASSQEGASGLYEQYF.

The CDR3 nucleotides are TGTGCCAGCTCGGAACACAGGGGGGGAGGTCAGCCCCAGCATTTT. Amino acids: CASSEHRGGGQPQHF. The chain has TRBV6-6 and TRBJ1-5; 8 nucleotides match TRBD1. The V gene end was trimmed by 8 bases and the J gene end by 6 bases; junction bases not matched to a gene: 12. Germline CDR1 MNHNY, CDR2 SVGAGI (reference sequence). CDR3 length: 15 amino acids.

This clone was seen more than once but under ten times. The chain recombines TRBV19 with TRBJ2-5; TRBD1 matches 7 bases. Germline CDR1 reads LNHDA; CDR2 reads SQIVND (reference sequence). Trimming cost V 6 bases and J 2 bases; bases outside gene matches: 3. This CDR3 comprises 13 residues. As DNA, the CDR3 is TGTGCCAGTAGCCGGACAGGACAAGAGACCCAGTACTTC. Translation gives CASSRTGQETQYF.

The J gene is TRBJ2-3, the V gene TRBV11-2; TRBD1 or TRBD2 may be the D gene (5 bases each). CDR3 size: 15 residues. Trimming removed 1 base from V and 5 bases from J, with 13 bases in between. Germline assignment: CDR1 SGHAT and CDR2 FQNNGV. The CDR3 protein is CASSLGGLGRDTQYF. In DNA, the CDR3 is TGTGCCAGCAGCTTAGGAGGGCTGGGACGAGATACGCAGTATTTT.

The V call is TRBV7-2, the J call TRBJ1-6; TRBD1 is a possible D gene (5 bases). The germline gives CDR1 SGHTA, CDR2 FQGNSA. The CDR3 runs 15 residues. V was cut by 1 base and J by 11 bases, with 15 bases left in between. The CDR3 sequence: CASSLDPSEGTPLHF. The CDR3 DNA reads as TGTGCCAGCAGCTTAGACCCATCCGAGGGGACACCCCTCCACTTT.

V and J are TRBV12-5 and TRBJ2-7; D call uncertain. With 6 bases removed from V and 3 bases from J, the gap between germline ends came to 9 bases. Per germline, CDR1 LGHNT and CDR2 FRNRAP. This CDR3 is built from 12 residues. CDR3 nucleotides: TGTGCTAGTGGCCCTTTACGCTACGAGCAGTACTTC. Its protein is CASGPLRYEQYF.

The rearrangement uses TRBV27 and TRBJ1-2; D unresolved. V was trimmed by 1 base and J by 3 bases, leaving 9 bases between them. The CDR3 is made up of 14 amino acids. Germline V gene data show CDR1 as MNHEY and CDR2 as SMNVEV (reference sequence). The CDR3 coding sequence is TGTGCCAGCAGTTTATATGGGGAAGACTATGGCTACACCTTC. This sequence encodes CASSLYGEDYGYTF.

The count of this clone is one. V and J are TRBV28 and TRBJ2-1; maybe TRBD1 (8 bases). Germline V gene sequence: CDR1 MDHEN, CDR2 SYDVKM. With 5 bases removed from V and 4 bases from J, the gap between germline ends came to 12 bases. The CDR3 has 14 amino acids. The CDR3, as DNA: TGTGCCAGCAGTCTACAGGGGGGGTACAATGAGCAGTTCTTC. Its protein is CASSLQGGYNEQFF.

This chain connects TRBV5-4 to TRBJ2-6, with no clear D. V was cut by 4 bases and J by 0 bases, with 8 bases left in between. Germline assignment: CDR1 SGHNT and CDR2 YYREEE (reference sequence). The CDR3 totals 15 residues. CDR3 region: CASSPSYSGANVLTF. The CDR3 DNA reads as TGTGCCAGCAGCCCTTCTTACTCTGGGGCCAACGTCCTGACTTTC.

The chain carries TRBV29-1 and TRBJ2-7; D is unclear. This CDR3 spans 11 amino acids. From germline, CDR1 is SQVTM and CDR2 ANQGSEA. The V end lost 0 bases, the J end lost 4 bases, and 4 bases lay between the germline ends. The DNA for the CDR3 is TGCAGCGTTGAAGAGGAATACGAGCAGTACTTC. Translating it yields CSVEEEYEQYF.

The chain is built from TRBV2 and TRBJ1-2; D not certain. Germline V gene lookup returns CDR1 SNHLY and CDR2 FYNNEI. The CDR3 extends over 15 amino acids. Trimming stripped 6 bases from V and 2 bases from J, with 16 bases between. CDR3 sequence (DNA): TGTGCCAGCAGCCCCGGGCGGTTCTGGAACTATGGCTACACCTTC. It specifies CASSPGRFWNYGYTF.

The chain uses TRBV27 and TRBJ1-4, with D unclear. The CDR3 totals 13 residues. V was pared by 1 base and J by 8 bases, with 8 bases between. Germline V gives CDR1 MNHEY, CDR2 SMNVEV (reference sequence). CDR3 nucleotides: TGTGCCAGCAGTTTATTATATGCGGAAAAACTGTTTTTT. It yields the protein CASSLLYAEKLFF.

The rearrangement uses TRBV11-3 and TRBJ2-7; 8 positions agree with TRBD1. CDR1 and CDR2 from the germline V gene are SGHNT and YENEEA. V was pared by 5 bases and J by 1 base, with 4 bases of the junction left unmatched. The CDR3 runs 14 residues. The CDR3 reads CASSHRDRSYEQYF. The CDR3 nucleotides read TGTGCCAGCAGCCACCGGGACAGGTCCTACGAGCAGTACTTC.

There are a few counts of this clone. The V and J genes are TRBV2 and TRBJ1-6; 9 bases are shared with TRBD1. The germline V gene encodes CDR1 SNHLY and CDR2 FYNNEI. The junction had 2 bases not matched to a gene; V was cut back by 9 bases and J by 5 bases. The CDR3 is made up of 13 amino acids. The CDR3 spells CARRTGDNSPLHF. CDR3 bases: TGTGCCAGAAGGACAGGGGATAATTCACCCCTCCACTTT.